A single sample gave rise to the 30 T cell receptor beta chains below, sequenced in a study of shared clonotypes between healthy human individuals. Using immunoSEQ multiplex PCR, the repertoire was profiled, and TCRdb retains in-frame clones only, with some absent. The table has approximately 1.5 million clones, approximately 98.5% seen once. The sample taken for sequencing was naive CD4+ T cells sorted from blood. Described subset: CD45RA+ positively selected. These receptors came from a man younger than 45 in good health.

The chain carries TRBV5-1 and TRBJ2-3, with D perhaps TRBD2 (5 bases). The V gene lost 2 bases and the J gene lost 0 bases, with 10 bases spanning the gap. Germline lookup yields CDR1 SGHRS and CDR2 YFSETQ. There are 15 residues in the CDR3. The DNA for the CDR3 is TGCGCCAGCAGCTTACGGGGTTTTAGCACAGATACGCAGTATTTT. It translates to CASSLRGFSTDTQYF.

V gene TRBV11-2 combines with J gene TRBJ2-3, with 8 bases matching TRBD1. The CDR3 is 17 residues long. Germline CDR1 and CDR2: SGHAT and FQNNGV. V shed 1 base, J shed 5 bases, and the junction held 11 bases outside the gene matches. In DNA, the CDR3 is TGTGCCAGCAGCTTAGTCTTTGGGGGACAGGATAAAGATACGCAGTATTTT. Encoded protein: CASSLVFGGQDKDTQYF.

V is TRBV19 and J is TRBJ1-5; TRBD1 aligns across 7 bases. Trimming cost V 4 bases and J 2 bases; bases outside gene matches: 14. This CDR3 region has 18 residues. The germline V gene encodes CDR1 LNHDA and CDR2 SQIVND (reference sequence). The CDR3 protein is CASSTRGRQGAGNQPQHF. CDR3 DNA sequence: TGTGCCAGTAGTACCCGCGGGCGACAGGGTGCGGGCAATCAGCCCCAGCATTTT.

The chain has TRBV5-4 and TRBJ1-1; 7 bases agree with TRBD1. This CDR3 has 14 residues. V shed 0 bases and J 6 bases; nucleotides not matched to a gene: 5. Germline V gene data show CDR1 as SGHNT and CDR2 as YYREEE (reference sequence). The CDR3 DNA reads as TGTGCCAGCAGCTTGGTGACAGGGACGGCTGAAGCTTTCTTT. The encoded protein is CASSLVTGTAEAFF.

The genes are TRBV7-9 and TRBJ2-2, with 9 bases identical to TRBD2. CDR1 is SEHNR, CDR2 FQNEAQ, per germline (reference sequence). This CDR3 contains 17 residues. J lost 3 bases, V lost 4 bases, and 9 bases had no gene match. The CDR3 bases are TGTGCCAGCAGCTCGACCCGAGCGGGAGGATACACCGGGGAGCTGTTTTTT. Amino acid sequence: CASSSTRAGGYTGELFF.

A word on this clone: The identical CDR3 is also encoded by other nucleotide sequences in the sample. The genes are TRBV9 and TRBJ2-3; 13 bases line up with TRBD2. The CDR3 is 16 amino acids. V was pared by 4 bases and J by 1 base, with 3 bases of the junction left unmatched. Per the germline V gene, CDR1 is SGDLS and CDR2 is YYNGEE. As DNA, the CDR3 is TGTGCCAGCAGCCTCGGACTAGCGGGGGGCACAGATACGCAGTATTTT. Translation: CASSLGLAGGTDTQYF.

The chain combines TRBV11-2 with TRBJ2-1; D is ambiguous. V gave up 5 bases and J gave up 4 bases, with 15 bases separating them. The CDR3 length is 15 residues. In germline, CDR1 is SGHAT, CDR2 FQNNGV. The CDR3 DNA reads as TGTGCCAGCAGCCCCACCTTTCTAACATACAATGAGCAGTTCTTC. Amino acid sequence: CASSPTFLTYNEQFF. The full variable domain, rest sourced from reference TRBV11-2 and TRBJ2-1, is EAGVAQSPRYKIIEKRQSVAFWCNPISGHATLYWYQQILGQGPKLLIQFQNNGVVDDSQLPKDRFSAERLKGVDSTLKIQPAKLEDSAVYLCASSPTFLTYNEQFFGPGTRLTVL.

This sequence joins TRBV29-1 and TRBJ2-1, with a weak D call TRBD1 (6 bases). The CDR3 consists of 12 residues. Trimming stripped 8 bases from V and 3 bases from J, with 11 bases between. Germline V gives CDR1 SQVTM, CDR2 ANQGSEA. This chain's CDR3 is CSSRDNYNEQFF. CDR3 in DNA: TGCAGCAGCCGGGACAACTACAATGAGCAGTTCTTC.

This clone came up once. The V and J genes are TRBV11-2 and TRBJ2-1; no firm D call. The V and J ends lost 6 bases and 7 bases respectively, with 13 bases between them. The germline CDR1 and CDR2 sequences are SGHAT and FQNNGV. CDR3 length: 13 amino acids. CDR3 DNA: TGTGCCAGCAGGGTCACGACACTTAATGAGCAGTTCTTC. Translation: CASRVTTLNEQFF. Drawing the rest from reference TRBV11-2 and TRBJ2-1, the complete variable domain is EAGVAQSPRYKIIEKRQSVAFWCNPISGHATLYWYQQILGQGPKLLIQFQNNGVVDDSQLPKDRFSAERLKGVDSTLKIQPAKLEDSAVYLCASRVTTLNEQFFGPGTRLTVL.

Notes on this clone: The same CDR3 arises from other DNA sequences in this sample as well. The chain carries TRBV19 and TRBJ2-5; maybe TRBD2 (5 bases). V dropped 2 bases and J dropped 2 bases, with 6 bases sitting between them. The V gene's germline CDR1 is LNHDA and CDR2 SQIVND (reference sequence). This CDR3 contains 13 residues. CDR3 residues: CASSILAQETQYF. CDR3 nucleotide sequence: TGTGCCAGTAGTATACTAGCTCAAGAGACCCAGTACTTC.

This rearrangement joins TRBV14 to TRBJ1-2; D gene ambiguous. The V gene's germline CDR1 is SGHDN and CDR2 FVKESK. The CDR3 has 17 residues. V lost 0 bases and J lost 2, with 16 bases in between. The CDR3 coding sequence is TGTGCCAGCAGCCAAGATTTACGGGTTCATTTCAACTATGGCTACACCTTC. This gives the protein CASSQDLRVHFNYGYTF.

The chain carries TRBV28 and TRBJ1-1, with unresolved D. The CDR3 extends over 11 amino acids. Trimming stripped 4 bases from V and 5 bases from J, with 5 bases between. The germline gives CDR1 MDHEN, CDR2 SYDVKM. The CDR3 spells CASSSPTEAFF. CDR3 nucleotide sequence: TGTGCCAGCAGTTCGCCGACTGAAGCTTTCTTT.

V is TRBV18 and J is TRBJ2-6, with TRBD1 matching over 7 bases. CDR3 length: 23 residues. Germline V CDR1 and CDR2: KGHSH, LQKENI. The V gene end was trimmed by 3 bases and the J gene end by 0 bases; junction bases not matched to a gene: 23. This CDR3 reads CASSPSTGSTSPIRSSGANVLTF. The CDR3 bases are TGTGCCAGCTCACCGTCGACAGGGTCCACTTCTCCGATCCGTTCCTCTGGGGCCAACGTCCTGACTTTC. The full variable domain, with the rest looked up from reference TRBV18 and TRBJ2-6, is NAGVMQNPRHLVRRRGQEARLRCSPMKGHSHVYWYRQLPEEGLKFMVYLQKENIIDESGMPKERFSAEFPKEGPSILRIQQVVRGDSAAYFCASSPSTGSTSPIRSSGANVLTFGAGSRLTVL.

This chain connects TRBV5-5 to TRBJ1-4, with D uncertain. Trimming stripped 2 bases from V and 3 bases from J, with 5 bases between. The CDR3 sequence is 13 residues long. Germline lookup yields CDR1 SGHKS and CDR2 YYEKEE (reference sequence). The CDR3 loop reads CASSFRPNEKLFF. The CDR3 bases are TGTGCCAGCAGCTTTCGCCCTAATGAAAAACTGTTTTTT. The variable domain in full, completed from reference TRBV5-5 and TRBJ1-4, reads DAGVTQSPTHLIKTRGQQVTLRCSPISGHKSVSWYQQVLGQGPQFIFQYYEKEERGRGNFPDRFSARQFPNYSSELNVNALLLGDSALYLCASSFRPNEKLFFGSGTQLSVL.

The rearrangement links TRBV5-4 to TRBJ2-7; 9 bases map to TRBD2. This CDR3 is 18 amino acids long. The ends lost 0 bases at V and 1 base at J; junction bases unmatched: 11. Germline CDR1 and CDR2: SGHNT and YYREEE (reference sequence). CDR3: CASSLAPVGSGRSYEQYF. The CDR3 DNA sequence: TGTGCCAGCAGCTTGGCCCCGGTAGGAAGCGGGAGGTCCTACGAGCAGTACTTC.

This rearrangement joins TRBV7-6 to TRBJ2-3, with 10 bases lining up with TRBD2. This CDR3 comprises 18 residues. The ends lost 1 base at V and 0 bases at J; junction bases unmatched: 7. Per the germline V gene, CDR1 is SGHVS and CDR2 is FNYEAQ. CDR3 in amino acids: CASSLGVAGGPSTDTQYF. Here the CDR3 DNA reads TGTGCCAGCAGCTTAGGGGTAGCGGGAGGCCCAAGCACAGATACGCAGTATTTT.

A remark on this clone: Additional DNA sequences in this sample encode the identical CDR3. This chain links TRBV29-1 with TRBJ1-2; 8 bases are shared with TRBD1. CDR3 length: 13 amino acids. Germline CDR1 reads SQVTM; CDR2 reads ANQGSEA. Unmatched junction bases numbered 4, after V lost 6 bases and J lost 1 base. CDR3 bases: TGCAGCGTCGCCGGACAGGGTAACTATGGCTACACCTTC. As protein: CSVAGQGNYGYTF.

The chain is built from TRBV30 and TRBJ2-1; 8 bases fit TRBD2. The CDR3 contains 14 residues. V lost 3 bases, J lost 4 bases, and 5 bases stayed unmatched. Germline values: CDR1 GTSNPN, CDR2 SVGIG (reference sequence). The chain's CDR3 is CAWRKVAGYNEQFF. The CDR3 nucleotides read TGTGCCTGGAGAAAGGTAGCGGGATACAATGAGCAGTTCTTC.

The chain links TRBV20-1 to TRBJ2-3; D is possibly TRBD1 (6 bases). V was clipped by 4 bases and J by 7 bases, with 9 bases between them. Looked up from germline, CDR1 is DFQATT and CDR2 is SNEGSKA (reference sequence). This CDR3 contains 11 residues. CDR3 protein: CSATGTNTQYF. CDR3 sequence (DNA): TGCAGTGCTACCGGGACAAATACGCAGTATTTT.

This chain links TRBV7-2 with TRBJ2-6; maybe TRBD1 (6 bases). Germline V gives CDR1 SGHTA, CDR2 FQGNSA. Trimming pared 1 base from V and 0 bases from J, leaving 16 bases between. CDR3 length: 19 residues. CDR3 protein: CASSLVGTKGYSGANVLTF. CDR3 DNA sequence: TGTGCCAGCAGCTTAGTGGGGACAAAAGGGTACTCTGGGGCCAACGTCCTGACTTTC.

The rearrangement links TRBV25-1 to TRBJ1-3, with a tentative D call TRBD1 (5 bases). CDR3 length: 14 amino acids. The germline CDR1 and CDR2 sequences are MGHDK and SYGVNS. V was trimmed by 3 bases and J by 6 bases, leaving 12 bases between them. CDR3 amino acids: CASSDPGQINTIYF. In DNA, the CDR3 is TGTGCCAGCAGTGATCCAGGGCAGATAAACACCATATATTTT.

The CDR3 loop reads CSVGLTGTNEKLFF. DNA for the CDR3: TGCAGCGTTGGCCTTACAGGCACTAATGAAAAACTGTTTTTT. This chain uses TRBV29-1 with TRBJ1-4, with D perhaps TRBD1 (5 bases). This CDR3 is built from 14 residues. Germline-derived CDR1 and CDR2 are SQVTM and ANQGSEA. V was trimmed by 4 bases and J by 2 bases, leaving 11 bases between them.

V gene TRBV5-8 combines with J gene TRBJ1-1; 10 positions match TRBD1. Germline assignment: CDR1 SGHTS and CDR2 YDEGEE. J lost 5 bases, V lost 2 bases, and 6 bases had no gene match. This CDR3 is 15 amino acids long. The CDR3 sequence is CASSFSGTGVTEAFF. The CDR3 region has the DNA TGTGCCAGCAGCTTCTCCGGGACAGGGGTTACTGAAGCTTTCTTT. Using reference TRBV5-8 and TRBJ1-1 for the parts outside the CDR3, the full variable domain is EAGVTQSPTHLIKTRGQQATLRCSPISGHTSVYWYQQALGLGLQFLLWYDEGEERNRGNFPPRFSGRQFPNYSSELNVNALELEDSALYLCASSFSGTGVTEAFFGQGTRLTVV.

CDR3 nucleotides: TGTGCCAGCAGCGTAGGAGGGGTAGCGGCGAGCTACGAGCAGTACTTC. This gives the protein CASSVGGVAASYEQYF. This chain uses TRBV9 with TRBJ2-7; perhaps TRBD2 as D (6 bases). The germline V gene has CDR1 SGDLS and CDR2 YYNGEE. The CDR3 spans 16 residues. The ends were cut back, 0 bases at V and 3 bases at J, with 16 bases in the middle.

The chain is built from TRBV6-1 and TRBJ2-7; the match to TRBD2 covers 10 bases. Germline V CDR1 and CDR2: MNHNS, SASEGT. V was clipped by 4 bases and J by 4 bases; unmatched bases: 4. CDR3 length equals 14 residues. CDR3 sequence reads: CASSALAGGYEQYF. The CDR3 DNA reads TGTGCCAGCAGTGCCTTAGCGGGAGGATACGAGCAGTACTTC.

The chain joins TRBV5-7 to TRBJ2-6; D not certain. TRBV5-7 is identified as an open reading frame with a role that is uncertain. V was shortened by 6 bases and J by 5 bases, with 21 bases between the two germline ends. The CDR3 totals 17 residues. The CDR3 DNA follows: TGTGCCAGCAATCACGATTGCGTACAAAGTCGGGCCAACGTCCTGACTTTC. Translated, it gives CASNHDCVQSRANVLTF.

This chain joins TRBV7-8 and TRBJ2-7, with TRBD2 identical over 12 bases. CDR1 is SGHVS and CDR2 is FQNEAQ in the germline V gene. The V segment lost 5 bases and the J segment 1 base; nucleotides outside the gene matches: 3. The CDR3 is 15 amino acids. The CDR3 bases are TGTGCCAGCAGCCGGACTAGCGGGATATCCTACGAGCAGTACTTC. This translates into CASSRTSGISYEQYF.

The rearrangement joins TRBV29-1 to TRBJ2-1, with 11 bases aligning to TRBD2. Trimming removed 7 bases from V and 5 bases from J; junction bases left unmatched: 7. Per the germline V gene, CDR1 is SQVTM and CDR2 is ANQGSEA. This CDR3 contains 14 residues. DNA for the CDR3: TGCAGCGGGCTACTAGCGGGAGTCCACAATGAGCAGTTCTTC. This gives the protein CSGLLAGVHNEQFF.

The chain uses TRBV5-4 and TRBJ2-3; D not certain. The CDR3 runs to 14 residues. The germline CDR1 and CDR2 sequences are SGHNT and YYREEE (reference sequence). The V and J ends lost 5 bases and 5 bases respectively, with 15 bases between them. CDR3 DNA sequence: TGTGCCAGCAGGAAGCTCGGCGGCAGAGATACGCAGTATTTT. Residues: CASRKLGGRDTQYF.

This clone was recorded once. The chain carries TRBV19 and TRBJ2-5, with D tentatively TRBD1 (5 bases). The ends were cut back, 3 bases at V and 2 bases at J, with 13 bases in the middle. CDR3 length: 15 amino acids. Looked up from germline, CDR1 is LNHDA and CDR2 is SQIVND (reference sequence). CDR3 protein: CASSMVDRMQETQYF. The CDR3 DNA follows: TGTGCCAGTAGTATGGTTGACAGAATGCAAGAGACCCAGTACTTC.